The 10 T cell receptor beta chains presented below share a single source sample, sequenced in a study of cytomegalovirus exposure and HLA in healthy donors. TCRdb keeps only in-frame clones here, not all; method: immunoSEQ multiplex PCR. Among fewer than 300,000 clones listed, roughly 90% were seen once. Sequencing input: PBMCs. These receptors all come from a woman aged 18-35 years in good health and CMV-seronegative.

The chain uses TRBV19 and TRBJ2-5; 10 bases fit TRBD1. Germline values: CDR1 LNHDA, CDR2 SQIVND (reference sequence). CDR3 length: 15 residues. Trimming cost V 4 bases and J 5 bases; bases outside gene matches: 7. CDR3 sequence reads: CASSNGQGDVETQYF. The CDR3 nucleotides read TGTGCCAGTAGTAACGGACAGGGGGACGTGGAGACCCAGTACTTC.

The chain uses TRBV6-1 and TRBJ2-7; 8 bases fit TRBD2. The V gene's germline CDR1 is MNHNS and CDR2 SASEGT. Trimming cost V 5 bases and J 3 bases; bases outside gene matches: 9. This CDR3 comprises 15 residues. The DNA of the CDR3 is TGTGCCAGCAGTCCAGCGGGAGTTTCGGTCTACGAGCAGTACTTC. This codes for CASSPAGVSVYEQYF.

The genes are TRBV2 and TRBJ1-4; D unclear. The V gene's germline CDR1 is SNHLY and CDR2 FYNNEI. Trimming took 7 bases from V and 0 from J, leaving 12 bases between them. This CDR3 comprises 15 residues. The CDR3 DNA reads TGTGCCAGCATGAGGTCCCGAGCAACTAATGAAAAACTGTTTTTT. Protein sequence: CASMRSRATNEKLFF.

This clone was seen a single time. The gene calls are TRBV11-2 and TRBJ2-7; 9 bases line up with TRBD1. Germline V gene lookup returns CDR1 SGHAT and CDR2 FQNNGV. The ends lost 6 bases at V and 3 bases at J; junction bases unmatched: 6. The CDR3 length is 14 residues. In DNA form, the CDR3 reads TGTGCCAGCAGACCGGGACAGGGCAGCTACGAGCAGTACTTC. Protein: CASRPGQGSYEQYF.

The chain links TRBV12-5 to TRBJ2-7; D is possibly TRBD2 (5 bases). The CDR3 is 14 amino acids. Germline V gene lookup returns CDR1 LGHNT and CDR2 FRNRAP. Trimming took off 3 bases at V and 2 bases at J, with 11 bases between the two ends. CDR3 DNA: TGTGCTAGTGGTTTAGCGGAGAAAACCTACGAGCAGTACTTC. As protein: CASGLAEKTYEQYF.

A note on this clone: This sample includes further DNA sequences coding for the same CDR3. This chain links TRBV27 with TRBJ1-1; the D is unclear. The CDR3 is made up of 14 amino acids. The ends were cut back, 3 bases at V and 0 bases at J, with 8 bases in the middle. Germline V gene lookup returns CDR1 MNHEY and CDR2 SMNVEV (reference sequence). CDR3 sequence reads: CASSLSSLNTEAFF. CDR3 coding DNA: TGTGCCAGCAGTTTGTCAAGCCTGAACACTGAAGCTTTCTTT.

The chain has TRBV5-1 and TRBJ2-1; 8 positions agree with TRBD1. V shed 0 bases, J shed 4 bases, and the junction held 6 bases outside the gene matches. CDR3 size: 16 residues. Germline CDR1 is SGHRS and CDR2 is YFSETQ. CDR3 region: CASSLAGRQGYNEQFF. As DNA, the CDR3 is TGCGCCAGCAGCTTGGCCGGGAGACAGGGGTACAATGAGCAGTTCTTC.

V usage is TRBV6-4 and J usage is TRBJ1-2, with D possibly being TRBD1 (6 bases). CDR3 length: 14 amino acids. Germline V gives CDR1 MRHNA, CDR2 SNTAGT. Trimming took off 3 bases at V and 4 bases at J, with 12 bases between the two ends. The CDR3 sequence: CASSESQGSYGYTF. In nucleotides, the CDR3 is TGTGCCAGCAGTGAATCTCAGGGGAGCTATGGCTACACCTTC.

This chain links TRBV5-4 with TRBJ2-7; 9 positions match TRBD1. Germline CDR1 reads SGHNT; CDR2 reads YYREEE (reference sequence). The V segment lost 4 bases and the J segment 4 bases; nucleotides outside the gene matches: 12. The CDR3 is made up of 16 amino acids. CDR3 residues: CASSPTPGTGLYEQYF. The CDR3 nucleotides read TGTGCCAGCAGCCCCACCCCCGGGACAGGGCTATACGAGCAGTACTTC.

This clone was detected only a few times. The genes are TRBV15 and TRBJ2-1; 8 bases are a match to TRBD2. Germline V gene data show CDR1 as LNHNV and CDR2 as YYDKDF (reference sequence). V shed 3 bases, J shed 2 bases, and the junction held 3 bases outside the gene matches. The CDR3 runs to 15 residues. In nucleotides, the CDR3 is TGTGCCACCAGCAGGACGACTAGCGCCTACAATGAGCAGTTCTTC. It is translated as CATSRTTSAYNEQFF.